The next 32 T cell receptor beta chains were all read from a single sample in a study of cytomegalovirus exposure and HLA in healthy donors. A multiplex PCR was run with 60 Vbeta primers and 13 Jbeta primers. Using immunoSEQ multiplex PCR, the repertoire was profiled, and TCRdb retains in-frame clones only, with some absent. The table includes about 160,000 clones, over 70% detected once. The sample was PBMCs. These receptors were obtained from a man between 50 and 59 years old in good health and CMV-seropositive.

The chain combines TRBV7-3 with TRBJ2-5; 12 bases align to TRBD2. The CDR3 runs to 15 residues. Germline loops: CDR1 SGHTA, CDR2 FQGTGA. Trimming removed 5 bases from V and 5 bases from J; junction bases left unmatched: 6. The CDR3 nucleotides read TGTGCCAGCAGCCAGACTAGCGGGAGAGGGGAGACCCAGTACTTC. Amino acids: CASSQTSGRGETQYF.

This clone was counted ten times or more. This chain uses TRBV2 with TRBJ1-6; D remains unclear. Germline values: CDR1 SNHLY, CDR2 FYNNEI. CDR3 length: 16 amino acids. V dropped 1 base and J dropped 0 bases, with 7 bases sitting between them. CDR3 region: CASSEGRSSYNSPLHF. The CDR3 bases are TGTGCCAGCAGTGAAGGGAGGAGCTCCTATAATTCACCCCTCCACTTT.

This chain links TRBV18 with TRBJ1-5; no definite D call. The CDR3 is 15 amino acids. V lost 0 bases and J lost 0, with 6 bases in between. Germline assignment: CDR1 KGHSH and CDR2 LQKENI. DNA of the CDR3: TGTGCCAGCTCACCACCGGGGAGTAGCAATCAGCCCCAGCATTTT. Translated, it gives CASSPPGSSNQPQHF.

The chain has TRBV28 and TRBJ1-6, with D possibly matching TRBD1 (6 bases). V was pared by 5 bases and J by 10 bases, with 18 bases between. The CDR3 totals 15 residues. CDR1 is MDHEN and CDR2 is SYDVKM in the germline V gene. CDR3 bases: TGTGCCAGCAGTACAGTACAGGGAGCAGGCTCACCCCTCCACTTT. Protein product: CASSTVQGAGSPLHF.

The J gene is TRBJ2-7, the V gene TRBV27, with TRBD1 matching over 11 bases. The length of the CDR3 is 16 residues. Unmatched junction bases numbered 6, after V lost 0 bases and J lost 5 bases. Looked up from germline, CDR1 is MNHEY and CDR2 is SMNVEV (reference sequence). CDR3 coding DNA: TGTGCCAGCAGTTTATCAGGACAGGGGGCGGCCAACGAGCAGTACTTC. As protein: CASSLSGQGAANEQYF.

The chain carries TRBV6-1 and TRBJ1-1, with 8 bases matching TRBD1. This CDR3 has 14 amino acids. Germline V gene lookup returns CDR1 MNHNS and CDR2 SASEGT. V lost 2 bases to trimming and J lost 11 bases; unmatched junction nucleotides: 10. CDR3 sequence reads: CASSERTGGLSAFF. CDR3 DNA sequence: TGTGCCAGCAGTGAACGAACAGGGGGTTTATCGGCTTTCTTT.

A remark on this clone: Because the CDR3 is missing its conserved closing phenylalanine or tryptophan, this is likely a read error. The gene calls are TRBV14 and TRBJ1-6; D possibly corresponds to TRBD1 (6 bases). The CDR3 extends over 15 amino acids. CDR1 SGHDN and CDR2 FVKESK come from the germline V gene. The V end was cut by 1 base, the J end by 10 bases, with 14 bases between. In nucleotides, the CDR3 is TGTGCCAGCAGCCAAGTCCCAGGGAGGGGGTCACCCCTCCACGTT. This translates into CASSQVPGRGSPLHV.

The table lists this clone with a count of one. The chain joins TRBV7-2 to TRBJ1-3; TRBD1 might be the D (6 bases). V lost 5 bases and J lost 1, with 15 bases in between. The CDR3 length is 16 residues. Germline values: CDR1 SGHTA, CDR2 FQGNSA. CDR3 coding DNA: TGTGCCAGCAGCGCTTCCGGGACAACTTCTGGAAACACCATATATTTT. Protein product: CASSASGTTSGNTIYF.

The chain recombines TRBV5-8 with TRBJ2-1; tentatively, D is TRBD2 (6 bases). The germline V gene encodes CDR1 SGHTS and CDR2 YDEGEE. This CDR3 region has 17 residues. The V and J ends lost 3 bases and 0 bases respectively, with 16 bases between them. The CDR3 protein is CASSSTDYFSSYNEQFF. CDR3 DNA: TGTGCCAGCAGCTCAACGGACTATTTTAGCTCCTACAATGAGCAGTTCTTC.

This clone has only one observation. CDR3 DNA: TGTGCCAGCAGCTTGTGGGCAGGGTCCGGAAACACCATATATTTT. Translated, it gives CASSLWAGSGNTIYF. The rearrangement links TRBV5-6 to TRBJ1-3, with D possibly matching TRBD1 (5 bases). The CDR3 sequence is 15 residues long. Per the germline V gene, CDR1 is SGHDT and CDR2 is YYEEEE. The V end lost 1 base, the J end lost 4 bases, and 12 bases lay between the germline ends.

There are a few counts of this clone. The chain joins TRBV30 to TRBJ1-2; D gene ambiguous. CDR1 GTSNPN and CDR2 SVGIG come from the germline V gene (reference sequence). The CDR3 has 11 amino acids. Trimming stripped 7 bases from V and 9 bases from J, with 15 bases between. The CDR3 sequence: CAFRPTGSYTF. The CDR3 DNA is TGTGCCTTCAGACCTACGGGGAGCTACACCTTC.

The J gene is TRBJ2-2, the V gene TRBV5-5; TRBD1 is a possible D gene (7 bases). This CDR3 is built from 15 residues. Germline V gene lookup returns CDR1 SGHKS and CDR2 YYEKEE (reference sequence). Trimming left V 3 bases short and J 3 bases short, with 12 bases between. The CDR3 sequence is CASSSEGADTGELFF. The CDR3 bases are TGTGCCAGCAGCTCGGAGGGGGCAGACACCGGGGAGCTGTTTTTT. The full variable domain, its missing parts supplied by reference TRBV5-5 and TRBJ2-2, is DAGVTQSPTHLIKTRGQQVTLRCSPISGHKSVSWYQQVLGQGPQFIFQYYEKEERGRGNFPDRFSARQFPNYSSELNVNALLLGDSALYLCASSSEGADTGELFFGEGSRLTVL.

The rearrangement uses TRBV5-1 and TRBJ1-3; 9 nucleotides match TRBD1. CDR1 is SGHRS, CDR2 YFSETQ, per germline. The CDR3 totals 15 residues. The junction had 2 bases not matched to a gene; V was cut back by 4 bases and J by 0 bases. Written as DNA, the CDR3 is TGCGCCAGCAGCGGGACAGGGCTCTCTGGAAACACCATATATTTT. Its translation: CASSGTGLSGNTIYF.

The rearrangement joins TRBV30 to TRBJ1-3; D is undetermined. This CDR3 comprises 14 residues. V gave up 2 bases and J gave up 0 bases, with 8 bases separating them. CDR1 is GTSNPN and CDR2 is SVGIG in the germline V gene (reference sequence). The CDR3 region is CAWSRGTSGNTIYF. In DNA form, the CDR3 reads TGTGCCTGGAGTAGAGGCACCTCTGGAAACACCATATATTTT.

This clone has just a few counts. The chain employs TRBV2 and TRBJ1-1; 10 bases are shared with TRBD1. The V gene end was trimmed by 7 bases and the J gene end by 3 bases; junction bases not matched to a gene: 20. This CDR3 has 19 amino acids. The germline V gene encodes CDR1 SNHLY and CDR2 FYNNEI. CDR3 protein: CASNLKERDRGPRDTEAFF. The CDR3, as DNA: TGTGCCAGCAACCTGAAAGAACGGGACAGGGGTCCCAGGGACACTGAAGCTTTCTTT.

The rearrangement uses TRBV28 and TRBJ2-1, with TRBD2 identical over 10 bases. Germline assignment: CDR1 MDHEN and CDR2 SYDVKM. V lost 6 bases, J lost 4 bases, and 9 bases stayed unmatched. There are 16 residues in the CDR3. In DNA, the CDR3 is TGTGCCAGCAGCTCTCCTAGCGGGGGCGGTTACAATGAGCAGTTCTTC. Amino acid sequence: CASSSPSGGGYNEQFF.

V gene TRBV29-1 combines with J gene TRBJ2-1, with a possible D match to TRBD2 (5 bases). Germline values: CDR1 SQVTM, CDR2 ANQGSEA. V was cut by 0 bases and J by 4 bases, with 10 bases left in between. The CDR3 extends over 14 amino acids. Here the CDR3 reads CSVEDYGEYNEQFF. In DNA, the CDR3 is TGCAGCGTTGAAGATTACGGGGAGTACAATGAGCAGTTCTTC.

A few counts support this clone. The chain recombines TRBV5-3 with TRBJ2-1, with 13 bases lining up with TRBD2. TRBV5-3 belongs to the ORF category, with a function that is uncertain. The CDR3 contains 20 residues. With 0 bases clipped from V and 5 bases from J, the junction kept 14 bases outside the gene matches. Written as DNA, the CDR3 is TGTGCCAGAAGCTTGGATGGACTAGCGGGAGATCCCCCCCACAACAATGAGCAGTTCTTC. As protein: CARSLDGLAGDPPHNNEQFF.

The rearrangement links TRBV19 to TRBJ2-2; 8 bases are a match to TRBD2. CDR3 length: 15 residues. V dropped 4 bases and J dropped 5; count of bases not matched to a gene: 6. Germline-derived CDR1 and CDR2 are LNHDA and SQIVND (reference sequence). The CDR3 DNA sequence: TGTGCCAGTAGTACCGGGACTAGGCGTACCGGGGAGCTGTTTTTT. The encoded protein is CASSTGTRRTGELFF.

The DNA of the CDR3 is TGTGCCAGCAGCCCCGGACAGGACACCCTCTATGGCTACACCTTC. Residues: CASSPGQDTLYGYTF. The chain recombines TRBV27 with TRBJ1-2, with 7 nucleotides matching TRBD1. V was clipped by 6 bases and J by 4 bases; unmatched bases: 11. The CDR3 consists of 15 residues. Germline-derived CDR1 and CDR2 are MNHEY and SMNVEV (reference sequence).

The chain joins TRBV6-5 to TRBJ2-4; a weak D match, TRBD2 (5 bases). V shed 0 bases and J shed 0 bases, with 9 bases lying between them. Germline V gives CDR1 MNHEY, CDR2 SVGAGI. The CDR3 runs 16 residues. CDR3 in DNA: TGTGCCAGCAGTTACTCGCGCGGACTAGCCAAAAACATTCAGTACTTC. Encoded protein: CASSYSRGLAKNIQYF.

V gene TRBV5-4 combines with J gene TRBJ2-1; D possibly corresponds to TRBD2 (6 bases). The germline V gene has CDR1 SGHNT and CDR2 YYREEE (reference sequence). This CDR3 has 15 amino acids. Deletions cut 5 bases from V and 3 bases from J, with 15 bases between. The CDR3 DNA is TGTGCCAGCAGGGCGGGACGGGCCTTCTACAATGAGCAGTTCTTC. Translating gives CASRAGRAFYNEQFF.

The genes are TRBV11-2 and TRBJ1-2, with TRBD1 identical over 7 bases. V was clipped by 0 bases and J by 0 bases; unmatched bases: 4. Germline V gene data show CDR1 as SGHAT and CDR2 as FQNNGV. The length of the CDR3 is 16 residues. In DNA, the CDR3 is TGTGCCAGCAGCTTAGACCAGGGGGTGGCTAACTATGGCTACACCTTC. Its protein product is CASSLDQGVANYGYTF.

The chain recombines TRBV5-1 with TRBJ1-1, with 7 bases aligning to TRBD1. The germline V gene encodes CDR1 SGHRS and CDR2 YFSETQ. V shed 2 bases, J shed 3 bases, and the junction held 10 bases outside the gene matches. This CDR3 is 16 amino acids long. CDR3 region: CASSLETIDRDTEAFF. CDR3 DNA: TGCGCCAGCAGCTTAGAGACCATTGACAGGGACACTGAAGCTTTCTTT. Variable domain in full (rest from reference TRBV5-1 and TRBJ1-1): KAGVTQTPRYLIKTRGQQVTLSCSPISGHRSVSWYQQTPGQGLQFLFEYFSETQRNKGNFPGRFSGRQFSNSRSEMNVSTLELGDSALYLCASSLETIDRDTEAFFGQGTRLTVV.

The chain couples TRBV4-3 to TRBJ2-5, with TRBD1 matching over 9 bases. Trimming removed 1 base from V and 4 bases from J; junction bases left unmatched: 7. The CDR3 extends over 16 amino acids. CDR1 and CDR2 from the germline V gene are LGHNA and YSLEER. CDR3 sequence reads: CASSQGDRDRGETQYF. The DNA of the CDR3 is TGCGCCAGCAGCCAAGGGGACAGGGACAGAGGAGAGACCCAGTACTTC.

This chain connects TRBV2 to TRBJ2-7, with D possibly being TRBD2 (6 bases). The V end lost 6 bases, the J end lost 1 base, and 16 bases lay between the germline ends. The germline gives CDR1 SNHLY, CDR2 FYNNEI. This CDR3 has 15 amino acids. The CDR3 DNA sequence: TGTGCCAGCAGGGCGGGACCGACGGCGTCCTACGAGCAGTACTTC. The encoded protein is CASRAGPTASYEQYF.

This chain links TRBV6-1 with TRBJ1-5; TRBD1 matches 10 bases. From germline, CDR1 is MNHNS and CDR2 SASEGT. CDR3 length: 15 amino acids. The J segment lost 7 bases and the V segment lost 5 bases, leaving 8 bases of the junction unmatched. CDR3 region: CASSSRDRGGQPQHF. DNA of the CDR3: TGTGCCAGCAGTAGCCGGGACAGGGGCGGCCAGCCCCAGCATTTT.

The V call is TRBV6-1, the J call TRBJ1-2, with D unclear. The CDR3 is made up of 14 amino acids. Germline-derived CDR1 and CDR2 are MNHNS and SASEGT. Trimming took 5 bases from V and 4 from J, leaving 14 bases between them. This chain's CDR3 is CASSLEGRVYGYTF. The CDR3, as DNA: TGTGCCAGCAGTTTGGAAGGGAGGGTCTATGGCTACACCTTC.

The chain is built from TRBV18 and TRBJ1-2; D is undetermined. Germline V gene lookup returns CDR1 KGHSH and CDR2 LQKENI. V lost 1 base and J lost 6, with 9 bases in between. CDR3 length equals 13 residues. The CDR3 nucleotides are TGTGCCAGCTCACCACTTGACTACGATGGCTACACCTTC. Its translation is CASSPLDYDGYTF.

V gene TRBV5-1 combines with J gene TRBJ1-2; tentative D call: TRBD1 (6 bases). The CDR3 totals 16 residues. V dropped 0 bases and J dropped 2 bases, with 14 bases sitting between them. Germline V CDR1 and CDR2: SGHRS, YFSETQ. The CDR3 coding sequence is TGCGCCAGCAGCTTGGGGGTCGGCAGGGGAAACTATGGCTACACCTTC. It encodes CASSLGVGRGNYGYTF.

In this sample, this clone turned up once. The chain recombines TRBV7-3 with TRBJ1-5; D gene uncertain. Looked up from germline, CDR1 is SGHTA and CDR2 is FQGTGA. The CDR3 covers 13 residues. Trimming took 6 bases from V and 3 from J, leaving 9 bases between them. The CDR3 here is CASSSGSNQPQHF. The CDR3 DNA is TGTGCCAGCAGTTCGGGGTCCAATCAGCCCCAGCATTTT.

The chain carries TRBV27 and TRBJ2-7, with TRBD2 matching 9 bases. The CDR3 runs to 14 residues. With 1 base clipped from V and 5 bases from J, the junction kept 3 bases outside the gene matches. Germline V gene lookup returns CDR1 MNHEY and CDR2 SMNVEV (reference sequence). DNA of the CDR3: TGTGCCAGCAGTTTATACAGGACTAGCGACGAGCAGTACTTC. Protein product: CASSLYRTSDEQYF.